Below are 24 T cell receptor beta chains sequenced from a single sample in a study of Ad26.COV2.S vaccination and SARS-CoV-2 variants. The repertoire was sequenced with immunoSEQ multiplex PCR; TCRdb's copy has only in-frame clones and lacks some. The table has roughly 380,000 clones, 92% seen once; the top ten hold 3% to 4%. This specimen consisted of peripheral blood, obtained after recovery from COVID-19. The origin of the receptors is a human donor who had recovered from COVID-19.

DNA of the CDR3: TGTGCCAGTACCCCAGAGAGACAGGGAGACGCTGGGGCCAACGTCCTGACTTTC. Protein: CASTPERQGDAGANVLTF. The rearrangement joins TRBV19 to TRBJ2-6; TRBD1 aligns across 7 bases. CDR1 is LNHDA and CDR2 is SQIVND in the germline V gene (reference sequence). V lost 7 bases, J lost 2 bases, and 14 bases stayed unmatched. There are 18 residues in the CDR3.

The chain links TRBV13 to TRBJ2-5; 11 bases align to TRBD2. Unmatched junction bases numbered 12, after V lost 4 bases and J lost 5 bases. Looked up from germline, CDR1 is PRHDT and CDR2 is FYEKMQ (reference sequence). The CDR3 has 17 amino acids. The CDR3 protein is CASSSLLAGVGWETQYF. Here the CDR3 DNA reads TGTGCCAGCAGCTCTCTACTAGCGGGGGTAGGATGGGAGACCCAGTACTTC. Drawing the rest from reference TRBV13 and TRBJ2-5, the complete variable domain is AAGVIQSPRHLIKEKRETATLKCYPIPRHDTVYWYQQGPGQDPQFLISFYEKMQSDKGSIPDRFSAQQFSDYHSELNMSSLELGDSALYFCASSSLLAGVGWETQYFGPGTRLLVL.

This clone was observed once. CDR3 amino acids: CASSLGSFGGSEQYF. The CDR3 DNA reads as TGTGCCAGCAGCTTAGGTAGCTTTGGAGGGTCCGAGCAGTACTTC. The chain has TRBV7-2 and TRBJ2-7, with a possible D match to TRBD2 (6 bases). V was pared by 1 base and J by 6 bases, with 16 bases between. The CDR3 is 15 residues long. Germline loops: CDR1 SGHTA, CDR2 FQGNSA.

The chain uses TRBV5-5 and TRBJ1-4; D may be TRBD1 (5 bases). Germline CDR1 is SGHKS and CDR2 is YYEKEE (reference sequence). The CDR3 contains 15 residues. V was shortened by 2 bases and J by 5 bases, with 13 bases between the two germline ends. The CDR3 sequence is CASSFEGMGNEKLFF. The CDR3 DNA sequence: TGTGCCAGCAGCTTTGAGGGGATGGGAAATGAAAAACTGTTTTTT.

The V and J genes are TRBV29-1 and TRBJ1-1, with D uncertain. The CDR3 runs 11 residues. From germline, CDR1 is SQVTM and CDR2 ANQGSEA. V dropped 0 bases and J dropped 8 bases, with 7 bases sitting between them. The CDR3 DNA reads TGCAGCGTTGAAGAGGGTATAGAAGCTTTCTTT. This translates into CSVEEGIEAFF.

The chain has TRBV11-2 and TRBJ1-5, with TRBD1 as a possible D gene (5 bases). CDR3 length: 14 residues. The germline CDR1 and CDR2 sequences are SGHAT and FQNNGV. V lost 0 bases and J 11 bases, leaving 14 bases between the germline ends. The CDR3, as DNA: TGTGCCAGCAGCTTAGAGGCGGGGACCGCGGCCCAGCATTTT. It encodes CASSLEAGTAAQHF.

Only a few counts were recorded for this clone. The rearrangement links TRBV6-6 to TRBJ2-1, with a tentative D call TRBD1 (6 bases). V gave up 7 bases and J gave up 6 bases, with 10 bases separating them. Per the germline V gene, CDR1 is MNHNY and CDR2 is SVGAGI (reference sequence). CDR3 length equals 12 residues. The CDR3 nucleotides are TGTGCCAGCACACAGGGCGGCAATGAGCAGTTCTTC. Its protein product is CASTQGGNEQFF.

V and J are TRBV15 and TRBJ1-2; perhaps TRBD1 as D (5 bases). Germline V gene lookup returns CDR1 LNHNV and CDR2 YYDKDF (reference sequence). V lost 0 bases, J lost 4 bases, and 12 bases lay in between. This CDR3 comprises 15 residues. This CDR3 is CATSRDPGDPYGYTF. In DNA, the CDR3 is TGTGCCACCAGCAGAGATCCCGGGGACCCCTATGGCTACACCTTC.

The chain is built from TRBV9 and TRBJ1-5; D unclear. The ends were cut back, 2 bases at V and 1 base at J, with 10 bases in the middle. This CDR3 comprises 15 residues. CDR1 is SGDLS, CDR2 YYNGEE, per germline. CDR3 nucleotide sequence: TGTGCCAGCAGCGTCGAAGGTCACAGCAATCAGCCCCAGCATTTT. Translated, it gives CASSVEGHSNQPQHF. The variable domain in full, with the rest retrieved from reference TRBV9 and TRBJ1-5, is DSGVTQTPKHLITATGQRVTLRCSPRSGDLSVYWYQQSLDQGLQFLIQYYNGEERAKGNILERFSAQQFPDLHSELNLSSLELGDSALYFCASSVEGHSNQPQHFGDGTRLSIL.

CDR3 amino acids: CASSPTLGANYGYTF. The CDR3 region has the DNA TGTGCCAGCAGCCCCACCCTGGGGGCCAACTATGGCTACACCTTC. V and J are TRBV5-4 and TRBJ1-2; possibly TRBD1 for D (6 bases). Germline CDR1 reads SGHNT; CDR2 reads YYREEE (reference sequence). The germline V and J ends were trimmed by 4 bases and 2 bases, with 15 bases remaining between them. This CDR3 is built from 15 residues.

This chain uses TRBV7-9 with TRBJ1-3; D may be TRBD1 (6 bases). CDR1 and CDR2 (germline): SEHNR, FQNEAQ (reference sequence). CDR3 length: 15 residues. V was cut by 4 bases and J by 2 bases, with 12 bases left in between. The CDR3 DNA reads TGTGCCAGCAGCTCACCGGGACACCCTGGAAACACCATATATTTT. Translation gives CASSSPGHPGNTIYF. The full variable domain, completed using reference TRBV7-9 and TRBJ1-3, is DTGVSQNPRHKITKRGQNVTFRCDPISEHNRLYWYRQTLGQGPEFLTYFQNEAQLEKSRLLSDRFSAERPKGSFSTLEIQRTEQGDSAMYLCASSSPGHPGNTIYFGEGSWLTVV.

The chain joins TRBV24-1 to TRBJ1-1; no firm D call. Trimming cost V 5 bases and J 2 bases, with 17 bases left between them. The CDR3 totals 16 residues. Germline V lookup: CDR1 KGHDR, CDR2 SFDVKD. CDR3 in DNA: TGTGCCACCAGTGGGCTGGGGTGCTGGTGTAACACTGAAGCTTTCTTT. Protein sequence: CATSGLGCWCNTEAFF.

This clone was found a few times. The rearrangement uses TRBV19 and TRBJ1-6; no clear D gene. Germline CDR1 and CDR2: LNHDA and SQIVND (reference sequence). Trimming took 4 bases from V and 9 from J, leaving 13 bases between them. CDR3 size: 14 residues. The CDR3 region has the DNA TGTGCCAGTAGTACCTTGACATCTTTTTCACCCCTCCACTTT. Residues: CASSTLTSFSPLHF.

V is TRBV6-5 and J is TRBJ1-5; D remains unclear. Looked up from germline, CDR1 is MNHEY and CDR2 is SVGAGI. Trimming took off 4 bases at V and 3 bases at J, with 10 bases between the two ends. The CDR3 consists of 14 residues. The CDR3 sequence: CASSWRNPNQPQHF. CDR3 DNA: TGTGCCAGCAGTTGGCGCAACCCCAATCAGCCCCAGCATTTT.

The genes are TRBV2 and TRBJ2-2; TRBD2 agrees at 9 bases. Germline V lookup: CDR1 SNHLY, CDR2 FYNNEI. J gave up 4 bases and V 5 bases, and 8 bases lay outside the gene matches. CDR3 length: 16 residues. The CDR3 protein is CASSLGLAILTGELFF. CDR3 nucleotide sequence: TGTGCCAGCAGTTTGGGACTAGCTATACTCACCGGGGAGCTGTTTTTT.

The chain employs TRBV9 and TRBJ1-1, with 11 positions matching TRBD1. V trimming: 3 bases; J trimming: 5 bases; junction bases outside the gene matches: 9. The CDR3 extends over 16 amino acids. Germline values: CDR1 SGDLS, CDR2 YYNGEE. The CDR3 nucleotides read TGTGCCAGCAGCGACGGGACAGGGGGGTTTAGAACTGAAGCTTTCTTT. This gives the protein CASSDGTGGFRTEAFF.

This chain uses TRBV5-1 with TRBJ1-1; TRBD1 agrees at 11 bases. V was clipped by 3 bases and J by 4 bases; unmatched bases: 8. Per germline, CDR1 SGHRS and CDR2 YFSETQ. The CDR3 has 16 residues. The chain's CDR3 is CASSYGQGAPSTEAFF. As DNA, the CDR3 is TGCGCCAGCAGCTATGGACAGGGGGCGCCGAGCACTGAAGCTTTCTTT.

The chain's CDR3 is CSVVWGRPPYEQYF. CDR3 in DNA: TGCAGCGTTGTCTGGGGGCGCCCCCCGTACGAGCAGTACTTC. V usage is TRBV29-1 and J usage is TRBJ2-7, with D perhaps matching TRBD1 (6 bases). Germline CDR1 and CDR2: SQVTM and ANQGSEA. The CDR3 consists of 14 residues. Trimming took 4 bases from V and 4 from J, leaving 17 bases between them.

This rearrangement joins TRBV6-5 to TRBJ2-7; D may be TRBD1 (6 bases). V lost 2 bases and J lost 3, with 8 bases in between. CDR1 is MNHEY and CDR2 is SVGAGI in the germline V gene. The CDR3 totals 13 residues. The chain's CDR3 is CASSYRGHYEQYF. CDR3 in DNA: TGTGCCAGCAGTTACAGGGGACACTACGAGCAGTACTTC.

This sequence joins TRBV5-4 and TRBJ1-5; D gene unclear. The CDR3 has 14 residues. The germline gives CDR1 SGHNT, CDR2 YYREEE (reference sequence). V shed 4 bases and J shed 7 bases, with 15 bases lying between them. CDR3 sequence: CASSMAGLGQPQHF. The DNA for the CDR3 is TGTGCCAGCAGCATGGCAGGATTAGGGCAGCCCCAGCATTTT.

The chain has TRBV19 and TRBJ2-3; TRBD2 aligns across 11 bases. Germline V gives CDR1 LNHDA, CDR2 SQIVND (reference sequence). V gave up 4 bases and J gave up 6 bases; unmatched junction bases: 12. The CDR3 runs to 17 residues. The CDR3 DNA is TGTGCCAGTAGTACCTCCGGGACTAGCGGTTGGGGTGATACGCAGTATTTT. Translation: CASSTSGTSGWGDTQYF.

J is TRBJ2-7 and V is TRBV13, with D perhaps given as TRBD1 or TRBD2 (5 bases each). Trimming took 3 bases from V and 0 from J, leaving 9 bases between them. CDR1 is PRHDT and CDR2 is FYEKMQ in the germline V gene (reference sequence). The CDR3 contains 14 residues. The CDR3 sequence is CASSFGAASYEQYF. DNA for the CDR3: TGTGCCAGCAGCTTCGGGGCAGCCTCCTACGAGCAGTACTTC.

The chain recombines TRBV30 with TRBJ1-4, with D hard to call. Per germline, CDR1 GTSNPN and CDR2 SVGIG (reference sequence). Deletions cut 4 bases from V and 7 bases from J, with 10 bases between. This CDR3 has 12 residues. The CDR3 bases are TGTGCCTGGAACGGCCGGGCTGAAAAACTGTTTTTT. This encodes CAWNGRAEKLFF.

The chain uses TRBV6-1 and TRBJ1-1, with D possibly being TRBD1 (6 bases). Germline lookup yields CDR1 MNHNS and CDR2 SASEGT. The V and J ends lost 2 bases and 8 bases respectively, with 9 bases between them. The CDR3 is 12 residues long. CDR3 sequence reads: CASSEWGQEAFF. The CDR3 DNA is TGTGCCAGCAGTGAATGGGGGCAGGAAGCTTTCTTT.